The T cell receptor beta chain under discussion was sequenced for a study of T cell responses to AZD1222 COVID-19 vaccine. Findings of the study overall: Once two AZD1222 doses were given, Spike-specific TCR breadth and depth went up.

This clone appeared once. Its antigen is still unknown. The protocol was immunoSEQ multiplex PCR, while the TCRdb copy is restricted to in-frame clones and leaves out a portion. The sample carries 90,000 to 120,000 clones, about 90% recorded once. The source is an adult in good health. The sample in question was peripheral blood, obtained on day 0 of AZD1222 vaccination.

CDR3 region: CASSQTGIDTGELFF. As DNA, the CDR3 is TGCGCCAGCAGCCAGACAGGGATTGACACCGGGGAGCTGTTTTTT. This chain links TRBV4-1 with TRBJ2-2, with TRBD1 matching over 7 bases. Germline trimming cut 3 bases from V and 3 bases from J; bases unmatched to any gene: 4. This CDR3 region has 15 residues. Per germline, CDR1 MGHRA and CDR2 YSYEKL.